A selection of T cell receptor beta chains follows, all from one sample in a study of blood T cell repertoires in COVID-19. Measured with immunoSEQ multiplex PCR; TCRdb has only the in-frame clones, and not every one. This sample has over 50,000 clones, with approximately 92% found just once. The material sequenced was peripheral blood. These receptors were obtained from a middle-aged man with active COVID-19. Each CDR3 is given with its conserved first and last residue. The order of the fields is D gene, V gene, J gene, clone size, CDR3 DNA, CDR3 protein. A D gene is named only where the DNA matches it firmly. Clone size appears in some rows only: once, few, many, or a class for an expanded clone.

NA	TRBV15	TRBJ2-3	medium-sized	TGTGCCACCAGCATCCCCAGGGGCCCAGATACGCAGTATTTT	CATSIPRGPDTQYF
NA	TRBV2	TRBJ2-5	NA	TGTGCCAGCACCTACAGGGGGGGAGAGACCCAGTACTTC	CASTYRGGETQYF
NA	TRBV7-9	TRBJ1-2	NA	TGTGCCAGCAGCCCAGGGGTTCCGAACTATGGCTACACCTTC	CASSPGVPNYGYTF
NA	TRBV5-1	TRBJ2-3	NA	TGCGCCAGCAGCTTGTCAACATTTAGCACAGATACGCAGTATTTT	CASSLSTFSTDTQYF
NA	TRBV12-3/TRBV12-4	TRBJ1-2	NA	TGTGCCAGCAGTTTGCGGAACTATGGCTACACCTTC	CASSLRNYGYTF
TRBD1	TRBV18	TRBJ2-7	NA	TGTGCCAGCTCACCGCCGGGACAGGGGACCTACGAGCAGTACTTC	CASSPPGQGTYEQYF
TRBD1	TRBV11-2	TRBJ1-1	NA	TGTGCCAGCAGCTTATCGGGACAGGGGGCTATGAACACTGAAGCTTTCTTT	CASSLSGQGAMNTEAFF
NA	TRBV7-9	TRBJ2-7	NA	TGTGCCAGCAGTGCCGGCGGCGAGCAGTACTTC	CASSAGGEQYF
NA	TRBV9	TRBJ2-3	NA	TGTGCCAGCAGCGTAGGAGAGGATACGCAGTATTTT	CASSVGEDTQYF
TRBD1	TRBV10-3	TRBJ2-2	NA	TGTGCCATCAGTCGAGACAGGGGCACCGGGGAGCTGTTTTTT	CAISRDRGTGELFF
TRBD1	TRBV20-1	TRBJ2-7	NA	TGCAGTGCTAGTGTTCAGGGGGCCCGGAGTGAGCAGTACTTC	CSASVQGARSEQYF
NA	TRBV6-6	TRBJ2-5	NA	TGTGCCAGCAGTTACGAGGACAAAAGGGCCCAGTACTTC	CASSYEDKRAQYF
NA	TRBV10-2	TRBJ1-6	NA	TGCGCCAGCAGTGAGGAGGGCCAGTCGTCCTATAATTCACCCCTCCACTTT	CASSEEGQSSYNSPLHF
TRBD2	TRBV7-8	TRBJ2-7	NA	TGTGCCAGCAGCTTCCCCGCGGGGGGGCGAGTGGACGAGCAGTACTTC	CASSFPAGGRVDEQYF
TRBD1	TRBV28	TRBJ1-1	NA	TGTGCCAGCAGTTTACATGGACAGGTGAACACTGAAGCTTTCTTT	CASSLHGQVNTEAFF
TRBD1	TRBV19	TRBJ1-1	once	TGTGCCAGTAGTATAGGAGGGGGCCCAAACACTGAAGCTTTCTTT	CASSIGGGPNTEAFF
NA	TRBV27	TRBJ1-5	NA	TGTGCCAGCAGTTCAGGGAACAATCAGCCCCAGCATTTT	CASSSGNNQPQHF
NA	TRBV4-2	TRBJ2-1	NA	TGTGCCAGCAGCCTCCTAGGGGGAGAGGTCGGGAATGAGCAGTTCTTC	CASSLLGGEVGNEQFF
TRBD1	TRBV27	TRBJ1-3	NA	TGTGCCCGACAGAGGGGGCATGGAAACACCATATATTTT	CARQRGHGNTIYF
TRBD2	TRBV28	TRBJ2-7	NA	TGTGCCAGCCGGCGAGCGGGGGGAGCATTCTACGAGCAGTACTTC	CASRRAGGAFYEQYF
TRBD1	TRBV27	TRBJ2-1	once	TGTGCCAGCAGAATACCGGGACAGGCTAACAATGAGCAGTTCTTC	CASRIPGQANNEQFF
NA	TRBV7-9	TRBJ2-3	NA	TGTGCCAGCAGCTTATCTGGCGGGACGCAGTATTTT	CASSLSGGTQYF
TRBD2	TRBV25-1	TRBJ2-1	few	TGTGCCAGCAGACAGGCGGGAGCGAAGGATGAGCAGTTCTTC	CASRQAGAKDEQFF
NA	TRBV27	TRBJ1-6	NA	TGTGCCAGCAGACCTTCGGTCTCGGTGTCTCGGAGGGCCTATAATTCACCCCTCCACTTT	CASRPSVSVSRRAYNSPLHF
TRBD1	TRBV5-1	TRBJ2-3	NA	TGCGCCAGCAGCTTGGGGGACAGGGGGCTCGTATCCTTCACAGATACGCAGTATTTT	CASSLGDRGLVSFTDTQYF
TRBD1	TRBV6-5	TRBJ2-5	few	TGTGCCAGCAGTCCCCTGACAGGGATCGGGGAGACCCAGTACTTC	CASSPLTGIGETQYF
NA	TRBV21-1	TRBJ2-7	NA	TGTGCCAGCAGCACCCACAGGAGATGCTACGAGCAGTACTTC	CASSTHRRCYEQYF
NA	TRBV5-4	TRBJ2-2	NA	TGTGCCAGCAGCTTCTACAGGGAAGGGGAGCTGTTTTTT	CASSFYREGELFF
NA	TRBV6-1	TRBJ1-6	NA	TGTGCCAGCAGTGAAGATGCAGGGGACAATTCACCCCTCCACTTT	CASSEDAGDNSPLHF
NA	TRBV5-1	TRBJ2-7	NA	TGCGCCAGCAGCACCGTGGACAGCTCCTACGAGCAGTACTTC	CASSTVDSSYEQYF
NA	TRBV30	TRBJ1-4	NA	TGTGCCTGGAGTGCTAACAGACCCGACGGAAAACTGTTTTTT	CAWSANRPDGKLFF
TRBD2	TRBV7-9	TRBJ2-3	NA	TGTGCCAGCAGCGAACTAGCGGGGATCACAGATACGCAGTATTTT	CASSELAGITDTQYF
TRBD1	TRBV28	TRBJ2-7	NA	TGTGCCAGCAGTAAGACAGGGACCAGGAGCTACGAGCAGTACTTC	CASSKTGTRSYEQYF
NA	TRBV18	TRBJ1-3	NA	TGTGCCAGCTCACTTCTTTACGGGGACTCTGGAAACACCATATATTTT	CASSLLYGDSGNTIYF
TRBD2	TRBV6-1	TRBJ2-5	NA	TGTGCCAGCAGTGAAAGCCCCGGGGGGGCCGGGGAGACCCAGTACTTC	CASSESPGGAGETQYF
NA	TRBV18	TRBJ1-3	NA	TGTGCCAGCTCACTAGTGTTCGACAGATCTGGAAACACCATATATTTT	CASSLVFDRSGNTIYF
NA	TRBV6-5	TRBJ2-2	NA	TGTGCCAGCAGTTGGACAGCGAACACCGGGGAGCTGTTTTTT	CASSWTANTGELFF
TRBD2	TRBV19	TRBJ2-3	NA	TGTGCCAGTAGTATCGCGGGGGTTGATACGCAGTATTTT	CASSIAGVDTQYF
NA	TRBV7-2	TRBJ2-3	once	TGTGCCAGCAGCTTAGGGCTAGGCACAGATACGCAGTATTTT	CASSLGLGTDTQYF
TRBD2	TRBV16	TRBJ2-1	NA	TGTGCCAGCAGCCCTCAAGGGACTAGGGACAATGAGCAGTTCTTC	CASSPQGTRDNEQFF
TRBD1	TRBV6-4	TRBJ1-4	NA	TGTGCCAGCAGTGGGGGTTACAGGGGAAATGAAAAACTGTTTTTT	CASSGGYRGNEKLFF
TRBD1	TRBV5-6	TRBJ1-2	once	TGTGCCAGCAGCTTACTGGGACAGGGGGCAACGAGCTATGGCTACACCTTC	CASSLLGQGATSYGYTF